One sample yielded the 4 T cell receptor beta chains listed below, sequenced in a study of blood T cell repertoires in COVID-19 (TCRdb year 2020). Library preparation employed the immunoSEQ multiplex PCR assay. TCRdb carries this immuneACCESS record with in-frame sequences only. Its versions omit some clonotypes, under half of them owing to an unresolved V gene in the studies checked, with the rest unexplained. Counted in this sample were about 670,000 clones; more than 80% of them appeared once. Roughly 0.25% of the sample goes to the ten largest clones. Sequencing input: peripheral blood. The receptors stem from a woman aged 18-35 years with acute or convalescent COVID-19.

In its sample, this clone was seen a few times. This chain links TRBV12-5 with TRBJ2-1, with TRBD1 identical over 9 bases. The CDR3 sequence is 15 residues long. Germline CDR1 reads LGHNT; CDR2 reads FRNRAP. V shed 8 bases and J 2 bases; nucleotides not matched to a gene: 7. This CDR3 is CASRLDRGAYNEQFF. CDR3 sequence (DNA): TGTGCTAGTAGACTCGACAGGGGGGCCTACAATGAGCAGTTCTTC.

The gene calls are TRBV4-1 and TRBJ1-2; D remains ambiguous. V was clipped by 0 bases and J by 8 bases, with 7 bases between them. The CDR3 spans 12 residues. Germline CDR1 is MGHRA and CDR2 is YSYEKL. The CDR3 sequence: CASSQDGVGYTF. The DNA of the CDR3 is TGCGCCAGCAGCCAAGACGGGGTGGGCTACACCTTC.

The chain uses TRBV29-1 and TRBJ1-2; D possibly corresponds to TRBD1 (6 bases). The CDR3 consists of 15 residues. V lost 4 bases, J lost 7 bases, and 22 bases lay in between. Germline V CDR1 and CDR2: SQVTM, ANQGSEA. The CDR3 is CSVAHASGTRLGYTF. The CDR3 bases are TGCAGCGTTGCCCACGCATCCGGGACACGGCTTGGCTACACCTTC.

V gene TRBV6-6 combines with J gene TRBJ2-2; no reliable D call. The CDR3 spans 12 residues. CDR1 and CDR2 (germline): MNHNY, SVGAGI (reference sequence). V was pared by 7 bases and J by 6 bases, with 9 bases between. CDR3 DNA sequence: TGTGCCAGCACCCCTTCCCCCGGGGAGCTGTTTTTT. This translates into CASTPSPGELFF.